This T cell receptor (beta chain) emerged from a study of CD8 T cells in ankylosing spondylitis. Quantitative 5'-RACE was performed with molecular barcodes, and it yielded the TCR beta libraries. TCRdb re-analysed the 5' RACE reads in MiXCR, keeping a single row per CDR3 protein. This table holds more than 600,000 distinct CDR3 sequences, around 17% found once. Germline CDR1 MNHNS, CDR2 SASEGT. The CDR3 contains 14 residues. With 7 bases removed from V and 2 bases from J, the gap between germline ends came to 14 bases. Overall study results and limits: For ankylosing spondylitis blood, a TCR beta motif of 7 or 8 highly homologous variants appeared characteristic. Those disease-linked clones were CD8+; they were also relatively rare in peripheral blood. Certain motif variants had earlier appeared in reactive arthritis synovial fluid and blood.

In this sample, this clonotype turned up once. No antigen is known for it. Material for sequencing was blood, either unsorted or a sorted T cell fraction (not recorded which). This sequence joins TRBV6-1 and TRBJ2-5; D is unresolved. This sequence was found in a male donor with ankylosing spondylitis. DNA for the CDR3: TGTGCCAGCATCCCCGGAGTGGAGCAAGAGACCCAGTACTTC. Translation: CASIPGVEQETQYF.